The source of this T cell receptor beta chain is a study of cytomegalovirus exposure and HLA in healthy donors. Germline V lookup: CDR1 SNHLY, CDR2 FYNNEI. The CDR3 is 13 residues long. V was pared by 3 bases and J by 3 bases, with 6 bases between. Sequencing was performed with immunoSEQ multiplex PCR; in TCRdb, only in-frame clones are kept and a portion is missing. The sample carries 300,000 to 450,000 clones, 75% to 90% recorded once. This sequence joins TRBV2 and TRBJ2-4, with D unclear. This receptor was obtained from a woman aged 18-30 years in good health and CMV-seronegative. The material sequenced was PBMCs. This CDR3 reads CASSDGGKNIQYF. The CDR3 nucleotides are TGTGCCAGCAGTGACGGCGGCAAAAACATTCAGTACTTC.